The clone carrying this T cell receptor beta chain was seen ten or more times. From RNA transcripts, TCR beta CDR3 regions were amplified. First-round RT-PCR of the TCR CDR3 relied on the HTBI primer set. TCRdb fed the multiplex PCR reads into MiXCR, producing one record per CDR3 protein. The sample records approximately 300,000 distinct CDR3 sequences, approximately 18% being singletons. This specimen belongs to a study of T cells in Graves' hyperthyroidism and ophthalmopathy. In germline, CDR1 is SGHTS, CDR2 YDEGEE. CDR3 length equals 14 residues. Trimming took 4 bases from V and 4 from J, leaving 12 bases between them.

Input material: blood. The chain has TRBV5-8 and TRBJ2-1; D possibly matches TRBD1 or TRBD2 (5 bases each). This receptor was taken from a man over 45 with Graves' ophthalmopathy. CDR3 loop: CASSRRDGYNEQFF. In DNA, the CDR3 is TGTGCCAGCAGCCGAAGGGACGGATACAATGAGCAGTTCTTC.